This TCR beta chain is from a study of shared clonotypes between healthy human individuals (dated by TCRdb to the early 2020s). Regarding the research as a whole: A few men and a couple of women, aged 18 to 49 years, made up the cohort. To estimate repertoire size and how much clonotypes are shared between individuals, the study performed deep sequencing of blood TCR repertoires from roughly five healthy adults. Libraries were prepared and TCR repertoires were sequenced by different laboratories using diverse techniques, in order to increase sequencing depth and limit assay-specific biases. For each donor, CD4 naive and CD4 memory were each run on three plates, CD8 naive on two plates, and CD8 memory on one plate. Leukapheresis yielded between about 0.8 and 9.5 billion PBMCs per donor. Study-level results and caveats: Rarefaction of sorted-subset datasets indicated incomplete sequencing despite the large sequencing depth. When several donors were compared, the shared fraction of clonotypes was approximately 5% for naive CD4, about 4% for naive CD8, 2% to 2.5% for memory CD4, and less than 0.5% for memory CD8. Higher generation probabilities were observed for clonotypes shared by all four sorted-subset donors than for non-shared clonotypes. Naive subsets generally had larger estimated clonotype richness than memory subsets did. Pairwise subsampling led to the expectation that sequencing depth would affect the degree of clonotype sharing among donors. The genetic and exposure-history diversity represented was limited by the small number of donors. Only blood was sampled, and tissue TCR repertoires likely differ from those in blood.

Using the deep immunoSEQ assay, multiplex PCR amplified TCR CDR3 regions from genomic DNA. Extracted genomic DNA from each cell subset was distributed evenly across all wells of several immunoSEQ 96-well plates, and each plate was treated as a replicate. For sorted subsets, around 0.2 ug genomic DNA, equal to 30,000 to 35,000 T cell genomes, was loaded into each replicate PCR. The purified libraries were quantified using a Qubit 3.0 fluorometer, sized with a Bioanalyzer 2100, and then quantified again using the KAPA Library Quantification kit. Every immunoSEQ 96-well plate was sequenced on a dedicated single-read 150-cycle Illumina NextSeq 550 flow cell. As for the authors' bioinformatics: Because the immunoSEQ output held only junctional sequences and lacked quality scores, the filtering could not match the filtering applied to full-length reads. Sequences were annotated with PyIR, a Python wrapper for IgBLAST v1.9, using IMGT germline references to assign V/J genes and CDR3. Reads were removed for weak V/J assignments (E-value above 1e-6), missing CDR3, stop codons, out-of-frame junctions, or ambiguous translated residues. A V3J clonotype was defined by an identical inferred V gene, J gene, and CDR3 amino acid sequence. To compute the percentage overlap between repertoires, the number of shared unique clonotypes was divided by the size of the smaller repertoire. Repertoire richness was assessed with RTK rarefaction, the Chao1 estimator, and Recon v2.1 estimates of unobserved clonotypes. OLGA was used to compute generation probabilities for all TCRbeta clonotypes that the gDNA method yielded from a few donors. Held by TCRdb, this immuneACCESS table contains in-frame sequences only and omits some clones. Under half of the omission traces to an unresolved V gene where checked; the cause of the rest is unknown. V and J calls and clone size are as listed in that table; D and trimming were resolved from the DNA. The sample table records about 960,000 clones; about 80% of these occur just once. The top ten constitute about 1.5% of the sample.

The CDR3 covers 14 residues, taking in both the cysteine and the phenylalanine. Only the CDR3 region is kept as DNA, spanning 42 bases read in frame from base 1. Trimming costs V 4 bases and J 0 bases, and their ends lie 10 bases apart. The germline V gene sets CDR1 to SGHRS and CDR2 to YFSETQ. Donors were healthy HIV-negative adults with no recently reported acute infections or vaccinations. Every donor was a Caucasian adult residing in Nashville, Tennessee, USA. CD4+ T cells were enriched by magnetic negative selection, after which naive cells were positively selected on CD45RA and the negative fraction was taken as the memory subset. Blood was obtained by leukapheresis, after which PBMCs were separated by Ficoll-Histopaque density gradient centrifugation and cryopreserved in liquid nitrogen vapor phase. Analytical flow cytometry was used to check the purity and quantity of every magnetically sorted T cell population. Each sorted fraction had its genomic DNA isolated and then quantified by UV absorbance on a Nanodrop 2000c.

This clone was seen more than once but under ten times. Its antigen is unknown. Qualities for individual bases were not recorded, and no much larger clone is one base off. The sequenced sample was memory CD4+ T cells sorted from blood. The sample's cell subset or site, from its label and the paper: CD45RA-negative fraction. Here the chain combines TRBV5-1 and TRBJ1-2; there is no confident call for the D gene. This TCR derives from a young man in good health. The CDR3 protein is CASSREDPNYGYTF. The bases read TGCGCCAGCAGCAGAGAAGACCCTAACTATGGCTACACCTTC. The entire variable domain, with the stretches around the CDR3 drawn from the reference TRBV5-1 and TRBJ1-2 proteins, is KAGVTQTPRYLIKTRGQQVTLSCSPISGHRSVSWYQQTPGQGLQFLFEYFSETQRNKGNFPGRFSGRQFSNSRSEMNVSTLELGDSALYLCASSREDPNYGYTFGSGTRLTVV.